This TCR beta chain was recorded in a study of blood T cell repertoires in COVID-19. The overall study: COVID-19 samples, acute and convalescent, were from the United States, Italy and Spain. The cDNA or gDNA used as material had been derived from T cells, B-cell-depleted T cells, or PBMCs.

Study processing details: Reference gene primer amplification gave nucleated cell count estimates. Repertoires were generated with immunoSEQ multiplex PCR, while TCRdb's copy carries only in-frame clones and drops some. V and J calls and clone size follow that table, whereas D and trimming were derived from the DNA. Altogether about 81,000 clones are present, 90% to 95% being singletons, with the ten largest covering 1.9%. Germline CDR1 MGHRA, CDR2 YSYEKL. The CDR3 has 15 residues. V shed 6 bases, J shed 5 bases, and the junction held 11 bases outside the gene matches. V is TRBV4-1 and J is TRBJ2-7, with 9 bases identical to TRBD1. The sequenced sample consisted of peripheral blood. The TCR sequence derives from a woman aged 45 to 65 in a cohort sampled during active COVID-19. The CDR3 nucleotides read TGCGCCAGCAGTCCCGGACAGGGGACGGGCCACGAGCAGTACTTC. Protein: CASSPGQGTGHEQYF.